Below, 10 T cell receptor beta chains from the same sample are listed, as sequenced in a study of T cell responses to AZD1222 COVID-19 vaccine. Produced via immunoSEQ multiplex PCR; TCRdb's table is partial and in-frame only. In the table there are about 120,000 clones, 75% to 90% of which are singletons. Source: peripheral blood, taken on day 0 of AZD1222 vaccination. The receptors come from an adult in good health.

This clone was seen a single time. V is TRBV5-1 and J is TRBJ2-3; D not resolved. Germline V gene data show CDR1 as SGHRS and CDR2 as YFSETQ. The CDR3 has 12 amino acids. Trimming removed 0 bases from V and 2 bases from J, with 1 base in between. This CDR3 is CASSLATDTQYF. In nucleotides, the CDR3 is TGCGCCAGCAGCTTGGCCACAGATACGCAGTATTTT.

CDR3 coding DNA: TGTGCCAGCAGGGGGGACAGGGCCGACCAGACCCAGTACTTC. As protein: CASRGDRADQTQYF. This sequence joins TRBV2 and TRBJ2-5; 9 bases map to TRBD1. J gave up 6 bases and V 6 bases, and 8 bases lay outside the gene matches. Germline V gene data show CDR1 as SNHLY and CDR2 as FYNNEI. The CDR3 is made up of 14 amino acids.

This clone was detected once. V and J are TRBV5-1 and TRBJ2-7, with TRBD2 matching over 9 bases. V dropped 7 bases and J dropped 5; count of bases not matched to a gene: 13. Germline CDR1 SGHRS, CDR2 YFSETQ. The CDR3 extends over 15 amino acids. The CDR3 coding sequence is TGCGCCAGCTGGGGTAACGCGGGAGGGCCGCACGAGCAGTACTTC. Amino acids: CASWGNAGGPHEQYF.

V usage is TRBV5-8 and J usage is TRBJ1-6, with D unresolved. V lost 1 base to trimming and J lost 6 bases, with 5 bases between them. This CDR3 region has 13 residues. Germline V gives CDR1 SGHTS, CDR2 YDEGEE. CDR3 residues: CASSLTANSPLHF. CDR3 coding DNA: TGTGCCAGCAGCTTGACAGCTAATTCACCCCTCCACTTT.

This clone was detected once. The gene calls are TRBV15 and TRBJ2-7; D call uncertain. CDR3 size: 14 residues. The germline V gene has CDR1 LNHNV and CDR2 YYDKDF (reference sequence). V dropped 0 bases and J dropped 3 bases, with 9 bases sitting between them. CDR3: CATSRDDNNYEQYF. The CDR3 nucleotides are TGTGCCACCAGCAGAGATGATAACAACTACGAGCAGTACTTC.

The genes are TRBV5-8 and TRBJ1-6; TRBD1 is a possible D gene (5 bases). V shed 4 bases and J shed 6 bases, with 14 bases lying between them. From germline, CDR1 is SGHTS and CDR2 YDEGEE. The CDR3 is 15 amino acids. As DNA, the CDR3 is TGTGCCAGCAGCGCTCGACAGAATTTTAATTCACCCCTCCACTTT. Protein sequence: CASSARQNFNSPLHF.

The sample holds a few counts of this clone. At one boundary the junction diverges from the germline segment, which might be a read error. The gene calls are TRBV5-8 and TRBJ1-3; 7 bases are a match to TRBD1. Looked up from germline, CDR1 is SGHTS and CDR2 is YDEGEE. The CDR3 has 14 amino acids. Here the CDR3 reads CASTLTGTGNTIYF. CDR3 coding DNA: TGTGCCAGCACCTTGACAGGGACTGGAAACACCATATATTTT.

The V gene is TRBV6-5, the J gene TRBJ2-2; no clear D gene. V lost 0 bases and J 0 bases, leaving 8 bases between the germline ends. Germline CDR1 is MNHEY and CDR2 is SVGAGI. The CDR3 consists of 16 residues. Written as DNA, the CDR3 is TGTGCCAGCAGTTACTCGCTGAGACCGAACACCGGGGAGCTGTTTTTT. The encoded protein is CASSYSLRPNTGELFF.

The chain has TRBV14 and TRBJ1-5; D unresolved. Germline lookup yields CDR1 SGHDN and CDR2 FVKESK. With 1 base removed from V and 4 bases from J, the gap between germline ends came to 5 bases. The CDR3 sequence is 13 residues long. The DNA of the CDR3 is TGTGCCAGCAGCCAAGCTGGGAATCAGCCCCAGCATTTT. Translating it yields CASSQAGNQPQHF.

This clone was counted a few times. V and J are TRBV19 and TRBJ1-5; the D gene is possibly TRBD1 (5 bases). Trimming stripped 5 bases from V and 7 bases from J, with 9 bases between. There are 12 residues in the CDR3. The germline CDR1 and CDR2 sequences are LNHDA and SQIVND (reference sequence). The CDR3 coding sequence is TGTGCCAGTAGTCCAGAGGGGCAGCCCCAGCATTTT. This sequence encodes CASSPEGQPQHF.